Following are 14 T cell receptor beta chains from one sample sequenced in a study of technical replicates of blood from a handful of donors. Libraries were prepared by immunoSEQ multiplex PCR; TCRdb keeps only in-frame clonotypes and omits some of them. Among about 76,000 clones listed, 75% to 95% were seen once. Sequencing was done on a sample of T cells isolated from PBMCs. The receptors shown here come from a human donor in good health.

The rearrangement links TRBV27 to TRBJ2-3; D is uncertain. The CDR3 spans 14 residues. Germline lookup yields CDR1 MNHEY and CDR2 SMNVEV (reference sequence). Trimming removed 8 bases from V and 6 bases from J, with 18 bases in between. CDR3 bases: TGTGCCAGCGCCCCCATACATTCATCCGATACGCAGTATTTT. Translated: CASAPIHSSDTQYF.

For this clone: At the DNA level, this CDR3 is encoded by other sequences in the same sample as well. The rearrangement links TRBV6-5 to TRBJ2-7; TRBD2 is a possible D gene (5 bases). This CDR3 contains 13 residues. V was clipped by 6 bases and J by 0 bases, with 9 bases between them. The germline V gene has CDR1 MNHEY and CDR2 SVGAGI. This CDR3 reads CASSPGFSYEQYF. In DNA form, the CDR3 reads TGTGCCAGCAGCCCGGGGTTCTCCTACGAGCAGTACTTC.

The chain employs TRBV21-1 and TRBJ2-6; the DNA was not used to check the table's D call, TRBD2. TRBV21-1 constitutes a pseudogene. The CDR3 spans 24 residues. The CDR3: CASSKDRESETSGRPTSGANVLTF. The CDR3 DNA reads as TGTGCCAGCAGCAAAGATAGAGAGAGTGAGACTAGCGGGAGACCCACCTCTGGGGCCAACGTCCTGACTTTC.

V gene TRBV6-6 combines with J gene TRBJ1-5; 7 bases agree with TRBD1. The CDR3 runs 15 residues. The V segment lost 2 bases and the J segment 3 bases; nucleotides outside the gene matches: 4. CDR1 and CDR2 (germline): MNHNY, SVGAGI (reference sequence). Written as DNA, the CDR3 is TGTGCCAGCAGTTACAGAACAGGGGACAATCAGCCCCAGCATTTT. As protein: CASSYRTGDNQPQHF.

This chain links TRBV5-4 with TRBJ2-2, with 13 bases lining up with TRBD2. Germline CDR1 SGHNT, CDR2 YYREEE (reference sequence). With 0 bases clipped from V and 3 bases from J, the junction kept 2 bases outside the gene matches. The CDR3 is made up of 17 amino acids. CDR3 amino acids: CASSLGGLAGHTGELFF. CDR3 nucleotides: TGTGCCAGCAGCTTGGGGGGACTAGCGGGACACACCGGGGAGCTGTTTTTT.

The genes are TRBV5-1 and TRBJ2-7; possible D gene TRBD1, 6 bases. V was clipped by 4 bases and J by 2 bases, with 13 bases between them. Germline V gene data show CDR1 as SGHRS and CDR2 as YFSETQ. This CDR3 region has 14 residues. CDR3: CASSPANRAYEQYF. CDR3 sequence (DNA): TGCGCCAGCAGCCCGGCCAACAGGGCCTACGAGCAGTACTTC.

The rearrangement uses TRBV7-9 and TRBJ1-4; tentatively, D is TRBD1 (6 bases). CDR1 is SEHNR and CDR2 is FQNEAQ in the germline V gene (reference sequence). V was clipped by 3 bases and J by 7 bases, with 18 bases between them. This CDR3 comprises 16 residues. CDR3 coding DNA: TGTGCCAGCAGCTTGGCTTTGACAGGAGGTTTTGAAAAACTGTTTTTT. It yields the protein CASSLALTGGFEKLFF. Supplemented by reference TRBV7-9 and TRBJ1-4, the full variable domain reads DTGVSQNPRHKITKRGQNVTFRCDPISEHNRLYWYRQTLGQGPEFLTYFQNEAQLEKSRLLSDRFSAERPKGSFSTLEIQRTEQGDSAMYLCASSLALTGGFEKLFFGSGTQLSVL.

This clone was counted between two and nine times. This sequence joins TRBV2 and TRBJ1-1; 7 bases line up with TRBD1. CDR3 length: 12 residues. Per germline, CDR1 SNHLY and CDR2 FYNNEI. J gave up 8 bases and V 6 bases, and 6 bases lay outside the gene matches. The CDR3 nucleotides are TGTGCCAGCAGCGCCGACAGGGTCGAAGCTTTCTTT. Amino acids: CASSADRVEAFF.

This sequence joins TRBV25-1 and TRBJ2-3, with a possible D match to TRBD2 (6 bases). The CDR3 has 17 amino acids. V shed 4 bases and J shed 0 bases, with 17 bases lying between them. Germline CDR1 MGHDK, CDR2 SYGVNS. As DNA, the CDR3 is TGTGCCAGCAGTGGAGAGGCCGGGACTCGCAGCACAGATACGCAGTATTTT. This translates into CASSGEAGTRSTDTQYF.

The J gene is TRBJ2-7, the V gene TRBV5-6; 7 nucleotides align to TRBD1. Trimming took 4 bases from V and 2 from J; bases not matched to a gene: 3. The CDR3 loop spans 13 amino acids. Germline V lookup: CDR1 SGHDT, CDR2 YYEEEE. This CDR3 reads CASSRGQAYEQYF. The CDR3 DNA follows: TGTGCCAGCAGCCGCGGACAGGCCTACGAGCAGTACTTC.

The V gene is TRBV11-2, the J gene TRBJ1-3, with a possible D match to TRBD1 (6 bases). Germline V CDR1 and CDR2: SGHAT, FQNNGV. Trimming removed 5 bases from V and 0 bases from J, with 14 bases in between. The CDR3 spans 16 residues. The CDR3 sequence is CASSPLGGASGNTIYF. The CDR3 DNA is TGTGCCAGCAGCCCACTGGGGGGGGCCTCTGGAAACACCATATATTTT. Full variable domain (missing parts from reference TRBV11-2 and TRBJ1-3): EAGVAQSPRYKIIEKRQSVAFWCNPISGHATLYWYQQILGQGPKLLIQFQNNGVVDDSQLPKDRFSAERLKGVDSTLKIQPAKLEDSAVYLCASSPLGGASGNTIYFGEGSWLTVV.

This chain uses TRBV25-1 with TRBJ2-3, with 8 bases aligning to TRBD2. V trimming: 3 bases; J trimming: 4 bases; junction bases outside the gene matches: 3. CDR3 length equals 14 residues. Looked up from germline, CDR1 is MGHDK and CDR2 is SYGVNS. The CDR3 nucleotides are TGTGCCAGCAGTGATTTGCGGGGGGCAGATACGCAGTATTTT. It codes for CASSDLRGADTQYF.

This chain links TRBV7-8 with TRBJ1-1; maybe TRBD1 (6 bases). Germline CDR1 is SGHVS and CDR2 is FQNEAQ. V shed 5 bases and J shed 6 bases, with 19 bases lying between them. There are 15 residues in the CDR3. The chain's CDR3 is CASSPRTVLRAEAFF. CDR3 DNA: TGTGCCAGCAGCCCGCGGACAGTTCTAAGAGCTGAAGCTTTCTTT.

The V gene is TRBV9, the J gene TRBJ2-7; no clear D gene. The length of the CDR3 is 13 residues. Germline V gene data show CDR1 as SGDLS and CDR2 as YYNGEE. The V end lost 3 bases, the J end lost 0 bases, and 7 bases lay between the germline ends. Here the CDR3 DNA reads TGTGCCAGCAGCGACGCGCTCTCCTACGAGCAGTACTTC. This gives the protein CASSDALSYEQYF.